These T cell receptor beta chains were read from a single sample in a study of T cells in Graves' hyperthyroidism and ophthalmopathy. TCRdb redid the calling of the multiplex PCR reads with MiXCR, one entry per CDR3 protein. The table lists approximately 600,000 distinct CDR3 sequences, under 20% of them singletons. Source material: blood. The receptors shown here come from a woman in her thirties with Graves' hyperthyroidism. The CDR3 runs from the conserved cysteine through the conserved F or W. The order of the fields is V gene, J gene, CDR3 protein.

v_gene: TRBV10-3
j_gene: TRBJ2-3
CDR3aa: CAITAGTDSTDTQYF

v_gene: TRBV5-1
j_gene: TRBJ1-4
CDR3aa: CASSLVGGLNEKLFF

v_gene: TRBV30
j_gene: TRBJ2-7
CDR3aa: CAWGPGLAGLSYEQYF

v_gene: TRBV6-6
j_gene: TRBJ2-2
CDR3aa: CASSYSVYTGELFF

v_gene: TRBV7-2
j_gene: TRBJ2-3
CDR3aa: CASSWTSGLRATDTQYF

v_gene: TRBV20-1
j_gene: TRBJ2-1
CDR3aa: CSAGRAGSSYNEQFF

v_gene: TRBV19
j_gene: TRBJ1-1
CDR3aa: CASRKWTEQNTEAFF

v_gene: TRBV10-3
j_gene: TRBJ2-3
CDR3aa: CAISERAGGKTDTQYF

v_gene: TRBV7-8
j_gene: TRBJ2-7
CDR3aa: CASSLDWRYEQYF

v_gene: TRBV20-1
j_gene: TRBJ1-1
CDR3aa: CSATVRGTEAFF

v_gene: TRBV5-1
j_gene: TRBJ2-2
CDR3aa: CASSLQGQGPGELFF

v_gene: TRBV28
j_gene: TRBJ2-7
CDR3aa: CASSARGTSYEQYF

v_gene: TRBV29-1
j_gene: TRBJ1-1
CDR3aa: CSVEGMNTEAFF

v_gene: TRBV11-2
j_gene: TRBJ2-6
CDR3aa: CASSPPSSGANVLTF

v_gene: TRBV20-1
j_gene: TRBJ2-1
CDR3aa: CSAIPRGNEQFF

v_gene: TRBV6-5
j_gene: TRBJ1-1
CDR3aa: CASSYRQTEAFF

v_gene: TRBV12-3/TRBV12-4
j_gene: TRBJ2-3
CDR3aa: CASSKTSGRVDTQYF

v_gene: TRBV2
j_gene: TRBJ1-2
CDR3aa: CASSPIQGSYGYTF

v_gene: TRBV28
j_gene: TRBJ1-6
CDR3aa: CASRPGTGVISPLHF

v_gene: TRBV12-3/TRBV12-4
j_gene: TRBJ2-7
CDR3aa: CASSLAGLDEQYF

v_gene: TRBV12-3/TRBV12-4
j_gene: TRBJ1-5
CDR3aa: CASSLGGNYQPQHF

v_gene: TRBV6-4
j_gene: TRBJ2-3
CDR3aa: CASSEDSGSFTDTQYF

v_gene: TRBV28
j_gene: TRBJ1-1
CDR3aa: CASSFFGSPNTEAFF

v_gene: TRBV13
j_gene: TRBJ1-4
CDR3aa: CASSIRQGQNEKLFF

v_gene: TRBV6-1
j_gene: TRBJ2-2
CDR3aa: CASSQSGGGLSGELFF

v_gene: TRBV20-1
j_gene: TRBJ1-6
CDR3aa: CSAVGAGRGSPLHF

v_gene: TRBV5-8
j_gene: TRBJ2-3
CDR3aa: CASRPRSSTDTQYF

v_gene: TRBV20-1
j_gene: TRBJ2-7
CDR3aa: CSARELRLHYEQYF

v_gene: TRBV28
j_gene: TRBJ1-2
CDR3aa: CASSQGAYYGYTF

v_gene: TRBV19
j_gene: TRBJ1-5
CDR3aa: CASSIFRKNQPQHF

v_gene: TRBV28
j_gene: TRBJ2-1
CDR3aa: CASSTWSGRRSYNEQFF

v_gene: TRBV10-3
j_gene: TRBJ2-2
CDR3aa: CAIGGNTGELFF

v_gene: TRBV6-1
j_gene: TRBJ1-1
CDR3aa: CAISETGRGSGTEAFF

v_gene: TRBV5-1
j_gene: TRBJ1-1
CDR3aa: CASSLGELYTEAFF

v_gene: TRBV5-1
j_gene: TRBJ2-3
CDR3aa: CASSLGDGTDTQYF

v_gene: TRBV30
j_gene: TRBJ2-2
CDR3aa: CAWSVGTRGGELFF

v_gene: TRBV12-3/TRBV12-4
j_gene: TRBJ2-1
CDR3aa: CASTGTTRGEQFF

v_gene: TRBV29-1
j_gene: TRBJ2-1
CDR3aa: CSVQSEKQFF

v_gene: TRBV12-3/TRBV12-4
j_gene: TRBJ2-7
CDR3aa: CASSQGLEQYF

v_gene: TRBV7-2
j_gene: TRBJ2-2
CDR3aa: CASSRSAGGNTGELFF

v_gene: TRBV11-2
j_gene: TRBJ1-2
CDR3aa: CASSLGPTGDYGYTF

v_gene: TRBV28
j_gene: TRBJ2-7
CDR3aa: CASSSFHEQYF

v_gene: TRBV7-9
j_gene: TRBJ1-1
CDR3aa: CASSWTGGEAFF

v_gene: TRBV5-4
j_gene: TRBJ2-3
CDR3aa: CASSLNTLARDYLRTDTQYF

v_gene: TRBV20-1
j_gene: TRBJ2-7
CDR3aa: CSARDGAGGPYEQYF

v_gene: TRBV29-1
j_gene: TRBJ2-3
CDR3aa: CSVARTGYPDTQYF

v_gene: TRBV28
j_gene: TRBJ2-3
CDR3aa: CASSRLAGVDTQYF

v_gene: TRBV19
j_gene: TRBJ2-7
CDR3aa: CASSPWDASYEQYF

v_gene: TRBV28
j_gene: TRBJ1-1
CDR3aa: CASNGQGIGAEAFF

v_gene: TRBV20-1
j_gene: TRBJ2-7
CDR3aa: CSARPRTSGSYEQYF

v_gene: TRBV6-4
j_gene: TRBJ2-2
CDR3aa: CASSSVPNTGELFF

v_gene: TRBV18
j_gene: TRBJ2-7
CDR3aa: CASSLSGTAAEQYF